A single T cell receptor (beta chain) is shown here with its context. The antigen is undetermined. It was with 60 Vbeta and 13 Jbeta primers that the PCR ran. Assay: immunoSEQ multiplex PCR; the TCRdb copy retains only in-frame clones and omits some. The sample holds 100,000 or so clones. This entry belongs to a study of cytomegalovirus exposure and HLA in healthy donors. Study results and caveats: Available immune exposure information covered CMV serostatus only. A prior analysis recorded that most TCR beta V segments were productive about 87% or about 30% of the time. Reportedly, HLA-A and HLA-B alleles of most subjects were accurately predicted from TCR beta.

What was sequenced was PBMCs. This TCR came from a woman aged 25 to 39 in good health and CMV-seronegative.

The CDR3: CASSFSTGGLTNTEAFF. The CDR3 DNA is TGTGCCAGCAGTTTTTCCACAGGGGGCTTGACGAACACTGAAGCTTTCTTT. The V gene is TRBV28, the J gene TRBJ1-1; 9 bases match TRBD1. V lost 3 bases, J lost 1 base, and 9 bases stayed unmatched. The CDR3 covers 17 residues. Germline V gene data show CDR1 as MDHEN and CDR2 as SYDVKM.